A single T cell receptor (beta chain) is shown here with its context. V lost 4 bases, J lost 2 bases, and 20 bases lay in between. The CDR3 has 17 residues. Germline V gene lookup returns CDR1 LGHNA and CDR2 YNFKEQ. The data were taken from a study of blood T cell repertoires in COVID-19. The method was immunoSEQ multiplex PCR; TCRdb's version includes in-frame clones alone and lacks a portion of them. The table has over 55,000 clones, 90% to 95% seen once; the top ten hold 8.5%. The specimen sequenced was peripheral blood. The chain recombines TRBV4-2 with TRBJ1-1; possible D gene TRBD1, 5 bases. This clonotype was obtained from a human donor in a cohort sampled during active COVID-19. This CDR3 reads CASSPGTVTLINTEAFF. CDR3 coding DNA: TGTGCCAGCAGCCCAGGGACTGTTACACTGATCAACACTGAAGCTTTCTTT.